This T cell receptor (beta chain) originates from a study of blood T cell repertoires in COVID-19. Study-level background: Samples of COVID-19 (acute and convalescent) were obtained from the United States, Italy and Spain. In each case, the material was cDNA or gDNA derived from T cells, B-cell-depleted T cells, or PBMCs.

CDR1 is LNHDA and CDR2 is SQIVND in the germline V gene (reference sequence). The V end was cut by 5 bases, the J end by 1 base, with 14 bases between. The CDR3 is 15 amino acids. In the study's own analysis: How many nucleated cells were present was estimated from reference gene primer amplification. Sequencing was performed with immunoSEQ multiplex PCR; in TCRdb, only in-frame clones are kept and a portion is missing. V and J calls and clone size are copied from that table; D and trimming were computed from the DNA. The sample carries more than 150,000 clones, approximately 87% recorded once. The TCR was taken from a man between 70 and 80 years old with active or convalescent COVID-19. The rearrangement uses TRBV19 and TRBJ1-1; D is unclear. Input material: peripheral blood. The CDR3 here is CASSFFSPGNTEAFF. DNA of the CDR3: TGTGCCAGTAGTTTTTTCTCACCGGGGAACACTGAAGCTTTCTTT.